This T cell receptor (beta chain) was obtained from a study of cytomegalovirus exposure and HLA in healthy donors. Details on this clone: One junction end does not reproduce the germline sequence, and a read error may be involved.

Amplification used 60 Vbeta primers and 13 Jbeta primers. Repertoires were generated with immunoSEQ multiplex PCR, while TCRdb's copy carries only in-frame clones and drops some. The sample has about 200,000 clones, and its top ten clones hold around 1.1%. The CDR3 consists of 14 residues. CDR1 LNHDA and CDR2 SQIVND come from the germline V gene (reference sequence). Sequencing input: PBMCs. The clonotype comes from a girl aged 2 to 9 in good health and CMV-seropositive. This sequence joins TRBV19 and TRBJ1-5, with 7 bases lining up with TRBD1. The CDR3 reads CASEGTASNQPRHF. CDR3 sequence (DNA): TGTGCCAGTGAAGGGACAGCTAGCAATCAGCCCCGGCATTTT.